Below are 9 T cell receptor beta chains sequenced from a single sample in a study of cytomegalovirus exposure and HLA in healthy donors (dated 2017 in TCRdb). The library was obtained by the immunoSEQ multiplex PCR assay. The multiplex PCR relied on a mix of 60 forward primers for TCR Vbeta segments and 13 reverse primers for TCR Jbeta segments. TCRdb retrieved this table from immuneACCESS and kept in-frame rearrangements only. Not all clones are present; in checked studies, unresolved V genes account for under half, and no reason is known for the remainder. The sample table records 180,000 or so clones; around 79% of these occur just once. The top ten constitute over 11% of the sample. The specimen was PBMCs. The receptors come from a man aged 45-65 years in good health and CMV-seropositive.

This chain links TRBV29-1 with TRBJ2-3; TRBD1 matches at 8 bases. The CDR3 runs to 15 residues. CDR1 is SQVTM, CDR2 ANQGSEA, per germline. V trimming: 6 bases; J trimming: 3 bases; junction bases outside the gene matches: 11. Here the CDR3 reads CSVQHTGGRTDTQYF. The CDR3 DNA reads TGCAGCGTGCAACATACAGGGGGACGGACAGATACGCAGTATTTT.

This clone was detected ten times or more. J is TRBJ1-4 and V is TRBV29-1, with D unresolved. V dropped 0 bases and J dropped 8 bases, with 7 bases sitting between them. From germline, CDR1 is SQVTM and CDR2 ANQGSEA. The CDR3 length is 12 residues. DNA of the CDR3: TGCAGCGTTGAAGAGAGCGGGGAAAAACTGTTTTTT. It yields the protein CSVEESGEKLFF.

This chain links TRBV7-9 with TRBJ2-7; 10 nucleotides align to TRBD1. This CDR3 is 15 amino acids long. Germline CDR1 SEHNR, CDR2 FQNEAQ (reference sequence). The V gene end was trimmed by 3 bases and the J gene end by 5 bases; junction bases not matched to a gene: 7. CDR3 in amino acids: CASSFGDRGMDEQYF. The CDR3 DNA follows: TGTGCCAGCAGCTTCGGGGACAGGGGCATGGACGAGCAGTACTTC. Full variable domain (remainder filled in from reference TRBV7-9 and TRBJ2-7): DTGVSQNPRHKITKRGQNVTFRCDPISEHNRLYWYRQTLGQGPEFLTYFQNEAQLEKSRLLSDRFSAERPKGSFSTLEIQRTEQGDSAMYLCASSFGDRGMDEQYFGPGTRLTVT.

V is TRBV7-2 and J is TRBJ2-1, with 8 bases lining up with TRBD2. The V and J ends lost 5 bases and 0 bases, in that order; junction bases with no gene match: 3. CDR3 size: 15 residues. Germline CDR1 and CDR2: SGHTA and FQGNSA. The CDR3 spells CASSRGGSSYNEQFF. Written as DNA, the CDR3 is TGTGCCAGCAGCCGCGGGGGGAGCTCCTACAATGAGCAGTTCTTC.

The rearrangement joins TRBV11-3 to TRBJ2-1, with D possibly being TRBD1 (5 bases). V lost 0 bases, J lost 7 bases, and 10 bases lay in between. The germline V gene encodes CDR1 SGHNT and CDR2 YENEEA. This CDR3 has 14 amino acids. CDR3 DNA sequence: TGTGCCAGCAGCTTAGATCTTAAGGGGAATGAGCAGTTCTTC. Its protein product is CASSLDLKGNEQFF.

The gene calls are TRBV6-5 and TRBJ1-2; D is perhaps TRBD1 (6 bases). Germline V gives CDR1 MNHEY, CDR2 SVGAGI. V was cut by 1 base and J by 5 bases, with 11 bases left in between. This CDR3 comprises 14 residues. As DNA, the CDR3 is TGTGCCAGCAGTTACTTCGGACAGACTTATGGCTACACCTTC. It codes for CASSYFGQTYGYTF.

This sequence joins TRBV5-1 and TRBJ1-1; possibly TRBD1 for D (5 bases). V was pared by 0 bases and J by 2 bases, with 14 bases between. The CDR3 is made up of 16 amino acids. Germline assignment: CDR1 SGHRS and CDR2 YFSETQ. This CDR3 is CASSLDAGRLNTEAFF. As DNA, the CDR3 is TGCGCCAGCAGCTTGGACGCGGGACGGCTTAACACTGAAGCTTTCTTT.

This clone was counted a few times. Other nucleotide sequences from this sample produce the same CDR3. The chain couples TRBV4-3 to TRBJ2-7; the D is unclear. The germline CDR1 and CDR2 sequences are LGHNA and YSLEER. Trimming stripped 0 bases from V and 3 bases from J, with 6 bases between. CDR3 length: 13 residues. CDR3: CASSQDRSYEQYF. Here the CDR3 DNA reads TGCGCCAGCAGCCAAGATCGGAGCTACGAGCAGTACTTC.

This clone showed up just once. DNA for the CDR3: TGCGCCAGCAGCGCCGAAAGGGGAACTGAAGCTTTCTTT. It encodes CASSAERGTEAFF. The chain links TRBV5-1 to TRBJ1-1, with D tentatively TRBD1 (5 bases). Looked up from germline, CDR1 is SGHRS and CDR2 is YFSETQ. Trimming took off 4 bases at V and 5 bases at J, with 12 bases between the two ends. There are 13 residues in the CDR3. The entire variable domain, with the rest obtained from reference TRBV5-1 and TRBJ1-1, is as follows: KAGVTQTPRYLIKTRGQQVTLSCSPISGHRSVSWYQQTPGQGLQFLFEYFSETQRNKGNFPGRFSGRQFSNSRSEMNVSTLELGDSALYLCASSAERGTEAFFGQGTRLTVV.